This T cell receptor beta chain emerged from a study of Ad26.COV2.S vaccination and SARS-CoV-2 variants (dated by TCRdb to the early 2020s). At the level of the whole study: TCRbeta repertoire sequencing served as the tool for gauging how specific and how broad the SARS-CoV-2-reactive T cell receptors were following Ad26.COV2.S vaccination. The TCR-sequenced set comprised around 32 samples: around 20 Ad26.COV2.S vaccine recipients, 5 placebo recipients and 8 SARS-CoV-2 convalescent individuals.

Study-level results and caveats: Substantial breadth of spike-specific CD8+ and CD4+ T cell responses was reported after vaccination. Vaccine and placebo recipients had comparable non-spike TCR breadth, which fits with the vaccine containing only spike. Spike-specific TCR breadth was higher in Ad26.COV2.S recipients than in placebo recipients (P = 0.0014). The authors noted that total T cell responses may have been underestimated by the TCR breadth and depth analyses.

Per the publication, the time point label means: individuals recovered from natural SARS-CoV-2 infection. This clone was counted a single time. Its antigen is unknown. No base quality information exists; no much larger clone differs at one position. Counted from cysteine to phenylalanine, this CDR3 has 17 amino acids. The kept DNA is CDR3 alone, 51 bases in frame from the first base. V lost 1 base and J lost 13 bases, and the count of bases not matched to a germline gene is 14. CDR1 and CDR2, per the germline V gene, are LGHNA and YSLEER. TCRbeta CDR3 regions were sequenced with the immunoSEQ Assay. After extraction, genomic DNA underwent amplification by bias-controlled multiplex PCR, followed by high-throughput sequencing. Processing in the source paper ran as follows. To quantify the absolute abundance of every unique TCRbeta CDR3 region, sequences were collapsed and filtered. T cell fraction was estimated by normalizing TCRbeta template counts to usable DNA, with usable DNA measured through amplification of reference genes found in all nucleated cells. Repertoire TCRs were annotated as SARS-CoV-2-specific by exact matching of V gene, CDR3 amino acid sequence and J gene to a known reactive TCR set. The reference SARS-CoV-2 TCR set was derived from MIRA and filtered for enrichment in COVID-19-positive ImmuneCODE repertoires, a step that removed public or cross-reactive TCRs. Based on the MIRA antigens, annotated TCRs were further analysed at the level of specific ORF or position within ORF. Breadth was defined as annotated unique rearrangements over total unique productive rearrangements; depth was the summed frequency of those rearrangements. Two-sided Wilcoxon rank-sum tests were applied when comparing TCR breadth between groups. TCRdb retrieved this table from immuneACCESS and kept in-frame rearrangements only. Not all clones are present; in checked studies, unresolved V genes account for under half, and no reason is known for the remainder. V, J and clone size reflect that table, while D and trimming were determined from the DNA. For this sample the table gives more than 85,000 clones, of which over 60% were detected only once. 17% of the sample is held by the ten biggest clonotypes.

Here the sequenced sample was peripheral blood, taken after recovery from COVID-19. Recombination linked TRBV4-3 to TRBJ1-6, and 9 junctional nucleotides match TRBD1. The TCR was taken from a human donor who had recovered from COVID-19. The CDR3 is CASSQVGGGDRAFPLHF. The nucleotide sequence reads TGCGCCAGCAGCCAAGTAGGAGGGGGGGACAGGGCCTTTCCCCTCCACTTT.